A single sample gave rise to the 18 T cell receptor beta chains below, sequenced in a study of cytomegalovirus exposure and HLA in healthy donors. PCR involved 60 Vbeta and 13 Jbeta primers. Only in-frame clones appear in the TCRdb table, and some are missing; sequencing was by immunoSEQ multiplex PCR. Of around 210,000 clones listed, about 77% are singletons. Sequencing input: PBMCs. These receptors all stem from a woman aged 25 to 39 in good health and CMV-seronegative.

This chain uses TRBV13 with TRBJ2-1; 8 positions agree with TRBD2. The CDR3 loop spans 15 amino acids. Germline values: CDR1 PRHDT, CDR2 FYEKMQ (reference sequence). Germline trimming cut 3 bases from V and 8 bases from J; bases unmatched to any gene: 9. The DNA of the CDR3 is TGTGCCAGCAGCTTTCTTGCTAGCGGGTCGGATGAGCAGTTCTTC. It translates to CASSFLASGSDEQFF.

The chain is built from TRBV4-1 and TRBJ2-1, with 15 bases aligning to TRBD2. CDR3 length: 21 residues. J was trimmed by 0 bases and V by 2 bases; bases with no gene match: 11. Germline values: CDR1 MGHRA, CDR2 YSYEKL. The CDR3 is CASSQMGLAGGADRSYNEQFF. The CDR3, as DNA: TGCGCCAGCAGCCAAATGGGACTAGCGGGAGGTGCCGATCGCTCCTACAATGAGCAGTTCTTC.

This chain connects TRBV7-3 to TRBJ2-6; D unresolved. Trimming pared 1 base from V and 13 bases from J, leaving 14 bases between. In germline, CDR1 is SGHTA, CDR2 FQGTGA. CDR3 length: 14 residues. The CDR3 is CASSLIDTVNVLTF. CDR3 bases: TGTGCCAGCAGCTTAATCGACACGGTGAATGTCCTGACTTTC.

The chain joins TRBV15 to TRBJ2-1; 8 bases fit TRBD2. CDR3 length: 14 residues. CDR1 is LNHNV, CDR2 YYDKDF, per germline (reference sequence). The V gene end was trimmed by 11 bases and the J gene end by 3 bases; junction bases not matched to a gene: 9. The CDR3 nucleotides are TGTGCCGCGGCAAGAGCGGGAGACTACAATGAGCAGTTCTTC. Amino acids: CAAARAGDYNEQFF.

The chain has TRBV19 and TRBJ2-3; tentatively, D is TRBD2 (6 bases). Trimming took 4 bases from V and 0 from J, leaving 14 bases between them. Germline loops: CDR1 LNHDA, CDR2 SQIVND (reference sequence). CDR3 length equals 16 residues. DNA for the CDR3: TGTGCCAGTAGTAGAGCGGGCAGCTTGAGCACAGATACGCAGTATTTT. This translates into CASSRAGSLSTDTQYF.

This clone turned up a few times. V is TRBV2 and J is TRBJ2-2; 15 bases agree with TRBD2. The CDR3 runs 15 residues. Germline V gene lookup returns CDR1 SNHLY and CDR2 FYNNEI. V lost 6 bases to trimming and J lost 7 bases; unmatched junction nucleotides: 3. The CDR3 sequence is CASSGTSGRIGELFF. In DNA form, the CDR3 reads TGTGCCAGCAGCGGGACTAGCGGGAGGATCGGGGAGCTGTTTTTT.

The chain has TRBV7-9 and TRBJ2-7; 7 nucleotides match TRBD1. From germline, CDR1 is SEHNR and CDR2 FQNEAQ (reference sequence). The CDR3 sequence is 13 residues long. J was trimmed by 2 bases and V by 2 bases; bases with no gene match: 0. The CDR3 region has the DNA TGTGCCAGCAGCTTACAGGGGGCCTACGAGCAGTACTTC. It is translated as CASSLQGAYEQYF.

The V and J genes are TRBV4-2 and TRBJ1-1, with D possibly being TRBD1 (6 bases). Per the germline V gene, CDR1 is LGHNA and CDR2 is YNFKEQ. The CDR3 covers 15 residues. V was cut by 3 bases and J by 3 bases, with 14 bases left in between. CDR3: CASSHKGVTDTEAFF. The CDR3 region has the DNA TGTGCCAGCAGCCATAAGGGGGTAACGGACACTGAAGCTTTCTTT.

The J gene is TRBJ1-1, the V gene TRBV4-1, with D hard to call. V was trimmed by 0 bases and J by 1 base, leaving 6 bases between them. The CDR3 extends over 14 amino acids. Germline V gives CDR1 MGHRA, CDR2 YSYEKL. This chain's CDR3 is CASSQDDTNTEAFF. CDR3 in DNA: TGCGCCAGCAGCCAAGATGACACGAACACTGAAGCTTTCTTT.

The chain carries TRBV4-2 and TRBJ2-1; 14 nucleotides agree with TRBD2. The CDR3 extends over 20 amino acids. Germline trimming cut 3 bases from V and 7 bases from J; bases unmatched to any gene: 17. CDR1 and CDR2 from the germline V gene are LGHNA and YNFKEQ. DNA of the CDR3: TGTGCCAGCAGCCACGCCGGGACTAGCGGGGGCGCCCGGTTTTCGAATGAGCAGTTCTTC. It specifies CASSHAGTSGGARFSNEQFF.

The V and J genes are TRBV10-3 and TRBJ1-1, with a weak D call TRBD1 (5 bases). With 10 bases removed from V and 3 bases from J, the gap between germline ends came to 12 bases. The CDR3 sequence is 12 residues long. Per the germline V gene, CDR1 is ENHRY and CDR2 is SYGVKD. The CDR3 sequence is CASRTLDTEAFF. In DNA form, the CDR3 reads TGTGCCAGCCGGACACTGGACACTGAAGCTTTCTTT.

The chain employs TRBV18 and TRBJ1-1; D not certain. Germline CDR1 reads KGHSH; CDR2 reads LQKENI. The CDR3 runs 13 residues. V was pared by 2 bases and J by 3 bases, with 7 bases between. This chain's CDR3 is CASSPGGDTEAFF. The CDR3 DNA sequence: TGTGCCAGCTCACCAGGCGGTGACACTGAAGCTTTCTTT.

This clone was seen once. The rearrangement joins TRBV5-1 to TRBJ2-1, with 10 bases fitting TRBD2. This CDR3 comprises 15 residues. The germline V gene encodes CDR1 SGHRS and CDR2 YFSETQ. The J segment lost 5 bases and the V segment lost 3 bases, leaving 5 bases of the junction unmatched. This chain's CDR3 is CASSYLAGANNEQFF. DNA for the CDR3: TGCGCCAGCAGCTACCTAGCGGGAGCAAACAATGAGCAGTTCTTC.

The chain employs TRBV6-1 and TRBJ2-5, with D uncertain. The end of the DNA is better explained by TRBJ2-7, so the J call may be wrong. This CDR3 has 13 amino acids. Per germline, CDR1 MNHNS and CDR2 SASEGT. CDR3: CASSEGSWGEQYF. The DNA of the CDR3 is TGTGCCAGCAGTGAAGGGTCTTGGGGCGAGCAGTACTTC.

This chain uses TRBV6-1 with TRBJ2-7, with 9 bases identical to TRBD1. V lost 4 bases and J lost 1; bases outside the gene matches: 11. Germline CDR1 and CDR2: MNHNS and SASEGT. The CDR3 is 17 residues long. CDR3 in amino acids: CASSVRISGTGSYEQYF. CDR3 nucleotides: TGTGCCAGCAGTGTTAGGATATCCGGGACAGGGTCCTACGAGCAGTACTTC.

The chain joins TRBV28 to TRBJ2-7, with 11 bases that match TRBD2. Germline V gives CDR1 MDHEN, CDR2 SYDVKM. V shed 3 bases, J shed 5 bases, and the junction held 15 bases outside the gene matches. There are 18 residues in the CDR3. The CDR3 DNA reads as TGTGCCAGCAGTTTGCCCGACATCCAGCTAGCGGGAGGTAACGAGCAGTACTTC. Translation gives CASSLPDIQLAGGNEQYF.

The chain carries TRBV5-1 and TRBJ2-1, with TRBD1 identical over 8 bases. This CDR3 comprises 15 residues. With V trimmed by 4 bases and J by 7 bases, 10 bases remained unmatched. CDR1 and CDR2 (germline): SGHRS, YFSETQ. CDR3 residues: CASSKDRENPNEQFF. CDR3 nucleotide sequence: TGCGCCAGCAGCAAGGACAGGGAAAATCCGAATGAGCAGTTCTTC.

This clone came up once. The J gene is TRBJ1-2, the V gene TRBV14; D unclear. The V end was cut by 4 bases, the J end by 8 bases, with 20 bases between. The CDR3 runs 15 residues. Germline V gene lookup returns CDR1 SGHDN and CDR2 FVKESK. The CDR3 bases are TGTGCCAGCAGCCGTGAACAGAATCCCCCTTGGGGCTACACCTTC. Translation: CASSREQNPPWGYTF. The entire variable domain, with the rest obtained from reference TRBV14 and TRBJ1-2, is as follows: EAGVTQFPSHSVIEKGQTVTLRCDPISGHDNLYWYRRVMGKEIKFLLHFVKESKQDESGMPNNRFLAERTGGTYSTLKVQPAELEDSGVYFCASSREQNPPWGYTFGSGTRLTVV.